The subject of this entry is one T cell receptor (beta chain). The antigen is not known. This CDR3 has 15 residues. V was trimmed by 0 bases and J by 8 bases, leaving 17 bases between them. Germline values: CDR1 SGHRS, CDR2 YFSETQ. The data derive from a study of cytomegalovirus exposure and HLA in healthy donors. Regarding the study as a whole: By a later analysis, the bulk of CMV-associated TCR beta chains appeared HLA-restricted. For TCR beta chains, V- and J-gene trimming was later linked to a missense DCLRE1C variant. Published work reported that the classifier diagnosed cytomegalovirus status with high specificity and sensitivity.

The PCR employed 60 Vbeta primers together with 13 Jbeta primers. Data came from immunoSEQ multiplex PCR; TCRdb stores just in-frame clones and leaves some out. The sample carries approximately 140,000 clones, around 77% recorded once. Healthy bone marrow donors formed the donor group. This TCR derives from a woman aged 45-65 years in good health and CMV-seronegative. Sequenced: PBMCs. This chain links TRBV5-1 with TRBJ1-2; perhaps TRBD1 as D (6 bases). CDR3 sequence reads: CASSLAAKAGVGYTF. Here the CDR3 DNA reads TGCGCCAGCAGCTTGGCCGCAAAGGCAGGGGTAGGCTACACCTTC.